This T cell receptor (beta chain) was captured in a study of blood T cell repertoires in COVID-19. CDR1 is LNHDA and CDR2 is SQIVND in the germline V gene (reference sequence). The CDR3 is 14 amino acids. The V and J ends lost 6 bases and 5 bases respectively, with 14 bases between them. Sequenced by immunoSEQ multiplex PCR; TCRdb stores in-frame clones only, minus some. The sample has approximately 110,000 clones; 85% to 90% are singletons. Sequenced: peripheral blood. The chain is built from TRBV19 and TRBJ2-1, with TRBD2 as a possible D gene (6 bases). This sequence was found in a woman between 50 and 59 years old with active or convalescent COVID-19. The CDR3 nucleotides are TGTGCCAGTAGCAATAGCGGCTCTCACAATGAGCAGTTCTTC. This encodes CASSNSGSHNEQFF.